This T cell receptor (beta chain) was sequenced for a study of blood T cell repertoires in COVID-19. Background on the study: Some COVID-19 samples were acute and others convalescent; all came from the United States, Italy and Spain. Sample material is recorded as cDNA or gDNA derived from T cells, B-cell-depleted T cells, or PBMCs.

Authors' processing steps: The authors estimated nucleated cell counts from reference gene primer amplification. This table comes from immunoSEQ multiplex PCR, and its TCRdb copy is limited to in-frame clones, with some not included. V and J calls and clone size are those listed in that table; D and trimming were worked out from the DNA. The data hold some 150,000 clones, with about 89% observed a single time. CDR3 size: 14 residues. Trimming removed 0 bases from V and 8 bases from J, with 11 bases in between. Germline V gene lookup returns CDR1 SGDLS and CDR2 YYNGEE. The chain has TRBV9 and TRBJ1-4; D is uncertain. Input material: peripheral blood. This TCR derives from a man in his fifties with active COVID-19. CDR3 loop: CASSVGSGREKLFF. In DNA form, the CDR3 reads TGTGCCAGCAGCGTAGGCTCGGGTAGGGAAAAACTGTTTTTT. Full variable domain (rest looked up from reference TRBV9 and TRBJ1-4): DSGVTQTPKHLITATGQRVTLRCSPRSGDLSVYWYQQSLDQGLQFLIQYYNGEERAKGNILERFSAQQFPDLHSELNLSSLELGDSALYFCASSVGSGREKLFFGSGTQLSVL.